These 16 T cell receptor beta chains share one sample of origin, sequenced in a study of T cell responses to AZD1222 COVID-19 vaccine. Assay: immunoSEQ multiplex PCR; the TCRdb copy retains only in-frame clones and omits some. This table has approximately 150,000 clones, 90% to 95% appearing once. The sequenced sample was peripheral blood, obtained on day 0 of AZD1222 vaccination. All receptors derive from an adult in good health.

The chain is built from TRBV6-2 or TRBV6-3 and TRBJ2-3; D is uncertain. Trimming left V 5 bases short and J 2 bases short, with 11 bases between. Germline loops: CDR1 MNHEY, CDR2 SVGEGT. The CDR3 is made up of 14 amino acids. The CDR3 coding sequence is TGTGCCAGCAGTCACCCGGGCACCACAGATACGCAGTATTTT. Its translation: CASSHPGTTDTQYF.

A few counts support this clone. V and J are TRBV11-3 and TRBJ2-3, with D maybe TRBD1 (5 bases). CDR3 size: 15 residues. From germline, CDR1 is SGHNT and CDR2 YENEEA. Between the trimmed V and J ends, which lost 1 base and 0 bases, there was a span of 8 bases. The CDR3 coding sequence is TGTGCCAGCAGCTTAGGACAGACTAGCACAGATACGCAGTATTTT. The encoded protein is CASSLGQTSTDTQYF. Based on the CDR3 plus reference TRBV11-3 and TRBJ2-3, the full variable domain is EAGVVQSPRYKIIEKKQPVAFWCNPISGHNTLYWYLQNLGQGPELLIRYENEEAVDDSQLPKDRFSAERLKGVDSTLKIQPAELGDSAVYLCASSLGQTSTDTQYFGPGTRLTVL.

V usage is TRBV27 and J usage is TRBJ2-7, with D possibly TRBD2 on 5 matching bases. Deletions cut 4 bases from V and 0 bases from J, with 10 bases between. Looked up from germline, CDR1 is MNHEY and CDR2 is SMNVEV (reference sequence). The CDR3 runs to 14 residues. The CDR3 protein is CASSWPDCSYEQYF. The CDR3 bases are TGTGCCAGCAGTTGGCCGGACTGCTCCTACGAGCAGTACTTC.

This chain connects TRBV30 to TRBJ1-4, with D possibly being TRBD1 (5 bases). This CDR3 comprises 13 residues. The V end lost 5 bases, the J end lost 6 bases, and 13 bases lay between the germline ends. The germline CDR1 and CDR2 sequences are GTSNPN and SVGIG (reference sequence). Here the CDR3 DNA reads TGTGCCTGGGGCAGGGATGCTGATGAAAAACTGTTTTTT. It codes for CAWGRDADEKLFF.

This chain uses TRBV12-3 or TRBV12-4 with TRBJ1-4; D is ambiguous. V lost 2 bases, J lost 7 bases, and 8 bases lay in between. CDR3 length: 13 amino acids. The CDR3 reads CASSLRHSEKLFF. The CDR3 coding sequence is TGTGCCAGCAGTTTACGCCACTCTGAAAAACTGTTTTTT.

This chain links TRBV24-1 with TRBJ1-2; 9 bases are shared with TRBD1. V lost 5 bases, J lost 8 bases, and 11 bases stayed unmatched. CDR3 length: 15 amino acids. Germline CDR1 reads KGHDR; CDR2 reads SFDVKD. This chain's CDR3 is CATSGGTGKFRGYTF. Here the CDR3 DNA reads TGTGCCACCAGTGGAGGGACAGGGAAATTTCGCGGCTACACCTTC.

The gene calls are TRBV5-1 and TRBJ2-1; 8 bases map to TRBD2. V shed 3 bases, J shed 7 bases, and the junction held 3 bases outside the gene matches. The CDR3 is made up of 13 amino acids. CDR1 and CDR2 (germline): SGHRS, YFSETQ. CDR3 DNA sequence: TGCGCCAGCAGCTCGCGACTAGCGAATGAGCAGTTCTTC. Residues: CASSSRLANEQFF.

The chain's CDR3 is CASSLSGFETYEQYF. The CDR3 DNA reads TGTGCCAGCAGTTTATCTGGTTTCGAAACCTACGAGCAGTACTTC. V and J are TRBV27 and TRBJ2-7; D unresolved. CDR3 length: 15 residues. The V gene lost 0 bases and the J gene lost 2 bases, with 11 bases spanning the gap. Germline V CDR1 and CDR2: MNHEY, SMNVEV (reference sequence).

This chain links TRBV10-3 with TRBJ2-7; the D gene is possibly TRBD2 (6 bases). In germline, CDR1 is ENHRY, CDR2 SYGVKD. The CDR3 has 19 residues. V was clipped by 0 bases and J by 0 bases, with 21 bases between them. The CDR3, as DNA: TGTGCCATCAGTGAGTCCGGGTCCAGGCGGGGTGGCTCCTCCTACGAGCAGTACTTC. Translated: CAISESGSRRGGSSYEQYF.

V is TRBV19 and J is TRBJ2-3, with a possible D match to TRBD2 (6 bases). The CDR3 length is 17 residues. Per germline, CDR1 LNHDA and CDR2 SQIVND (reference sequence). V lost 5 bases and J lost 2, with 20 bases in between. The CDR3 DNA follows: TGTGCCAGTAGTCCTTTGGGGGAGGCCATTTTCACAGATACGCAGTATTTT. It codes for CASSPLGEAIFTDTQYF.

Only one count was recorded for this clone. The rearrangement links TRBV5-1 to TRBJ1-4; D is unclear. CDR3 length: 12 residues. With 5 bases removed from V and 8 bases from J, the gap between germline ends came to 10 bases. Per germline, CDR1 SGHRS and CDR2 YFSETQ. The CDR3 DNA reads as TGCGCCAGCAGGATAGACACCGAAAAACTGTTTTTT. Translated, it gives CASRIDTEKLFF.

The chain is built from TRBV10-3 and TRBJ1-5; D is perhaps TRBD1 (5 bases). Germline values: CDR1 ENHRY, CDR2 SYGVKD. The V gene lost 0 bases and the J gene lost 12 bases, with 15 bases spanning the gap. This CDR3 has 14 residues. CDR3 sequence (DNA): TGTGCCATCAGTGAGTCGAGGGAGGGCAGGGTCCAGCATTTT. Translation gives CAISESREGRVQHF.

This chain connects TRBV28 to TRBJ1-2, with D unclear. The V end lost 6 bases, the J end lost 4 bases, and 12 bases lay between the germline ends. Looked up from germline, CDR1 is MDHEN and CDR2 is SYDVKM. The CDR3 runs to 13 residues. In DNA form, the CDR3 reads TGTGCCAGCAGCGTGGGCACCTCCTATGGCTACACCTTC. Its translation: CASSVGTSYGYTF.

This clone has only one observation. This rearrangement joins TRBV7-2 to TRBJ2-3, with D unclear. CDR3 length: 12 residues. Trimming removed 4 bases at V and 7 bases at J, with 9 bases between. CDR1 and CDR2 from the germline V gene are SGHTA and FQGNSA. The CDR3 sequence is CASSSLANTQYF. CDR3 nucleotides: TGTGCCAGCAGCTCCTTAGCAAATACGCAGTATTTT.

The chain employs TRBV30 and TRBJ1-6, with a tentative D call TRBD1 (6 bases). The CDR3 has 17 amino acids. The V and J ends lost 4 bases and 0 bases respectively, with 16 bases between them. Germline V gene data show CDR1 as GTSNPN and CDR2 as SVGIG (reference sequence). CDR3 loop: CAWTLRTVSSYNSPLHF. DNA for the CDR3: TGTGCCTGGACCCTACGGACAGTAAGCTCCTATAATTCACCCCTCCACTTT.

This rearrangement joins TRBV11-3 to TRBJ1-6, with 8 nucleotides matching TRBD1. V shed 5 bases and J 0 bases; nucleotides not matched to a gene: 9. CDR1 SGHNT and CDR2 YENEEA come from the germline V gene. CDR3 length: 18 residues. The CDR3 nucleotides are TGTGCCAGCAGCCGACCGACAGGGGTCAGCTCCTATAATTCACCCCTCCACTTT. Protein: CASSRPTGVSSYNSPLHF.